The T cell receptor (beta chain) under discussion was sequenced for a study of OX40 agonist ivuxolimab in advanced cancers. The V and J ends lost 4 bases and 0 bases, in that order; junction bases with no gene match: 7. The germline V gene has CDR1 SGHNT and CDR2 YYREEE (reference sequence). The CDR3 covers 15 residues. Produced via immunoSEQ multiplex PCR; TCRdb's table is partial and in-frame only. The sample records about 100,000 clones, 89% being singletons. The sequences come from CD4+ or CD8+ T cells sorted from blood, collected in a trial of the OX40 agonist ivuxolimab. This chain links TRBV5-4 with TRBJ2-7; 7 nucleotides agree with TRBD1. The TCR sequence derives from an adult with an advanced solid tumor such as melanoma, head and neck, liver or kidney cancer. CDR3 bases: TGTGCCAGCAGCACCTCGACAGGGAGCTCCTACGAGCAGTACTTC. Amino acids: CASSTSTGSSYEQYF. The full variable domain, rest sourced from reference TRBV5-4 and TRBJ2-7, is ETGVTQSPTHLIKTRGQQVTLRCSSQSGHNTVSWYQQALGQGPQFIFQYYREEENGRGNFPPRFSGLQFPNYSSELNVNALELDDSALYLCASSTSTGSSYEQYFGPGTRLTVT.